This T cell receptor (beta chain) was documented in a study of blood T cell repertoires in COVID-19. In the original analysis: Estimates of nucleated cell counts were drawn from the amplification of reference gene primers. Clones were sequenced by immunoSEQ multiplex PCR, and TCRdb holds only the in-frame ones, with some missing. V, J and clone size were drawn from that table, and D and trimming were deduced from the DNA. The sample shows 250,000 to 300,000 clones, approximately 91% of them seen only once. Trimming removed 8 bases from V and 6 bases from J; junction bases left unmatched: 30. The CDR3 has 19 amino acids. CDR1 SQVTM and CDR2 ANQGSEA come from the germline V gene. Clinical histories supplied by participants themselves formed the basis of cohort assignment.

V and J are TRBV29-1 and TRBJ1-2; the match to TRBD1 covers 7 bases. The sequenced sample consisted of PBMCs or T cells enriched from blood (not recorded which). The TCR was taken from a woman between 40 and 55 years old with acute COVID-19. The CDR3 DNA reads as TGCAGCCCAAAGAAAAGGAATTCTCCCACGACAGGGAGATCGGATGGCTACACCTTC. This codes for CSPKKRNSPTTGRSDGYTF.